These T cell receptor beta chains were read from a single sample in a study of cytomegalovirus exposure and HLA in healthy donors. Profiling relied on immunoSEQ multiplex PCR, and the TCRdb table lists in-frame clones only, not all of them. The data hold about 250,000 clones, with 65% to 85% observed a single time. The sample was PBMCs. These receptors were taken from a female donor in good health and CMV-seronegative. Both conserved end residues are part of each CDR3. A D gene is named only where the DNA matches it firmly. A clone size is listed for some rows: how often the clone was seen (once, few, many), or a class if it is expanded.

d_call clone_size j_call v_call cdr3_nt cdr3_aa
NA NA TRBJ2-7 TRBV5-1 TGCGCCAGCAGCCCGAGAGGAGACTACGAGCAGTACTTC CASSPRGDYEQYF
NA few TRBJ1-3 TRBV5-4 TGTGCCAGCAGCTTGCAGGGAACTGGAAACACCATATATTTT CASSLQGTGNTIYF
TRBD1 NA TRBJ2-2 TRBV7-2 TGTGCCAGCAGCCCAGGACAGGGCGGCGGGGAGCTGTTTTTT CASSPGQGGGELFF
NA NA TRBJ2-3 TRBV7-8 TGTGCCAGCAGCTTAGAGGGGGTCACAGATACGCAGTATTTT CASSLEGVTDTQYF
TRBD1 few TRBJ2-4 TRBV10-3 TGTGCCAGCAGCGACAGGGGGCCGAGCATTCAGTACTTC CASSDRGPSIQYF
NA NA TRBJ1-1 TRBV14 TGTGCCAGCAGCCAGGACAGGAACACTGAAGCTTTCTTT CASSQDRNTEAFF
NA NA TRBJ2-7 TRBV7-2 TGTGCCAGCAGCTTAGGGACTGGGAGAGGGTGGAACGAGCAGTACTTC CASSLGTGRGWNEQYF
TRBD2 few TRBJ2-5 TRBV7-9 TGTGCCAGCAGCTGGCCCCGACTAGCGTCCGTCGAAGAGACCCAGTACTTC CASSWPRLASVEETQYF
TRBD1 NA TRBJ2-7 TRBV7-9 TGTTCCAGCAGCTTAGCGCTGGGGACAGGATCCTACGAGCAGTACTTC CSSSLALGTGSYEQYF
NA NA TRBJ2-6 TRBV5-1 TGCGCCAGCAGCTTGAATTCCTGGGCCAACGTCCTGACTTTC CASSLNSWANVLTF
NA NA TRBJ2-5 TRBV11-3 TGTGCCAGCAGCTTAGAGCTGGAGGTGGAGACCCAGTACTTC CASSLELEVETQYF
NA NA TRBJ1-6 TRBV6-1 TGTGCCAGCAGTGAAGACCGCCAATTACATGGCACCCTCCACTTT CASSEDRQLHGTLHF
NA once TRBJ2-2 TRBV29-1 TGCAGCTTCTACAGTTTTACCACCGGGGAGCTGTTTTTT CSFYSFTTGELFF
TRBD2 NA TRBJ2-7 TRBV20-1 TGCAGTGCTAACATCCGGACTAGCGGGGGCTTC CSANIRTSGGF
TRBD1 NA TRBJ1-6 TRBV6-5 TGTGCCAGCAGTTACGGGACAGGGTCGTTTTCACCCCTCCACTTT CASSYGTGSFSPLHF
TRBD2 NA TRBJ2-1 TRBV9 TGTGCCAGCAGCGTTGGCAGTCTTTACCATATGGGACTAAACAATGAGCAGTTCTTC CASSVGSLYHMGLNNEQFF
NA few TRBJ2-4 TRBV5-1 TGCGCCAGCAGCTTGGAGTGGGGGGGCGGCGGGAACATTCAGTACTTC CASSLEWGGGGNIQYF
TRBD1 NA TRBJ2-3 TRBV7-9 TGTGCCAGCAGCTTAGCGTGGACAGGGGCTAGCACAGATACGCAGTATTTT CASSLAWTGASTDTQYF